These T cell receptor beta chains were read from a single sample in a study of shared clonotypes between healthy human individuals. Data came from immunoSEQ multiplex PCR; TCRdb stores just in-frame clones and leaves some out. Of 2,500,000 or so clones listed, over 85% were seen once; the top ten hold 0.11% to 0.15%. Sequencing was performed on naive CD4+ T cells sorted from blood. The receptors stem from a man between 18 and 35 years old in good health. Each CDR3 is given with its conserved first and last residue. Each record gives: D gene, J gene, V gene, clone size, CDR3 DNA, CDR3 protein. A D gene is named only where the DNA matches it firmly. Clone size, where shown, is once, few, many, or a class for clones that have expanded.

D gene: -
J gene: TRBJ2-7
V gene: TRBV6-6
clone size: -
CDR3 DNA: TGTGCCAGCAGTTATGGACGGAGCTCCTACGAGCAGTACTTC
CDR3 protein: CASSYGRSSYEQYF

D gene: -
J gene: TRBJ1-1
V gene: TRBV6-6
clone size: -
CDR3 DNA: TGTGCCAGCAGTTACGGGACGGGGGACACTGAAGCTTTCTTT
CDR3 protein: CASSYGTGDTEAFF

D gene: -
J gene: TRBJ1-5
V gene: TRBV19
clone size: once
CDR3 DNA: TGTGCCAGTAGTATTGCGCCAGGGGATACTCAGCCCCAGCATTTT
CDR3 protein: CASSIAPGDTQPQHF

D gene: TRBD1
J gene: TRBJ1-6
V gene: TRBV9
clone size: -
CDR3 DNA: TGTGCCAGCAGCGTAGCGACAGGGCGTAATTCACCCCTCCACTTT
CDR3 protein: CASSVATGRNSPLHF

D gene: TRBD1
J gene: TRBJ2-7
V gene: TRBV10-3
clone size: once
CDR3 DNA: TGTGCCATCAGGCCGGGACAGGGGACGCAGTACTTC
CDR3 protein: CAIRPGQGTQYF

D gene: -
J gene: TRBJ1-2
V gene: TRBV20-1
clone size: -
CDR3 DNA: TGCAGTGTCACAGCCTATGGCTACACCTTC
CDR3 protein: CSVTAYGYTF

D gene: -
J gene: TRBJ2-5
V gene: TRBV19
clone size: -
CDR3 DNA: TGTGCCAGTAGTATATTTTGGGGGGGGCCACAAGAGACCCAGTACTTC
CDR3 protein: CASSIFWGGPQETQYF

D gene: -
J gene: TRBJ1-6
V gene: TRBV6-5
clone size: -
CDR3 DNA: TGTGCCAGCGGGAGCTCACCCCTCCACTTT
CDR3 protein: CASGSSPLHF

D gene: TRBD2
J gene: TRBJ2-1
V gene: TRBV5-1
clone size: once
CDR3 DNA: TGCGCCAGCAGCTATTGGACTAGCGGGAGGGGGAATGAGCAGTTCTTC
CDR3 protein: CASSYWTSGRGNEQFF

D gene: -
J gene: TRBJ1-2
V gene: TRBV5-6
clone size: -
CDR3 DNA: TGTGCCAGCAGCTTGCCTCCAGGGCACTATGGCTACACCTTC
CDR3 protein: CASSLPPGHYGYTF

D gene: -
J gene: TRBJ2-2
V gene: TRBV9
clone size: -
CDR3 DNA: TGTGCCAGCAGCGTGTCGTACGCCGGGGAGCTGTTTTTT
CDR3 protein: CASSVSYAGELFF

D gene: -
J gene: TRBJ2-5
V gene: TRBV29-1
clone size: -
CDR3 DNA: TGCAGCGTTGAAATTGGGGGGGAGACCCAGTACTTC
CDR3 protein: CSVEIGGETQYF

D gene: -
J gene: TRBJ1-1
V gene: TRBV28
clone size: few
CDR3 DNA: TGTGCCAGCAGTTCTTCTTGGACTGAAGCTTTCTTT
CDR3 protein: CASSSSWTEAFF

D gene: TRBD1
J gene: TRBJ1-5
V gene: TRBV6-1
clone size: once
CDR3 DNA: TGTGCCAGCAGTGAATCGGACAGGGGGGGATGGAGCAATCAGCCCCAGCATTTT
CDR3 protein: CASSESDRGGWSNQPQHF

D gene: TRBD1
J gene: TRBJ1-4
V gene: TRBV7-2
clone size: once
CDR3 DNA: TGTGCCAGCAGCTTAGGGACAGGGGTTAATGAAAAACTGTTTTTT
CDR3 protein: CASSLGTGVNEKLFF

D gene: TRBD1
J gene: TRBJ2-5
V gene: TRBV27
clone size: -
CDR3 DNA: TGTGCCAGCAGTTTCCATCCGGGACAGGGTGTGCCTTTTCAAGAGACCCAGTACTTC
CDR3 protein: CASSFHPGQGVPFQETQYF

D gene: TRBD2
J gene: TRBJ2-1
V gene: TRBV5-4
clone size: -
CDR3 DNA: TGTGCCAGCAGCTTAGGGCGGGAGGTCTACAATGAGCAGTTCTTC
CDR3 protein: CASSLGREVYNEQFF

D gene: -
J gene: TRBJ2-3
V gene: TRBV5-1
clone size: -
CDR3 DNA: TGCGCCAGCAGCTTGGCCGCAGATAGCACAGATACGCAGTATTTT
CDR3 protein: CASSLAADSTDTQYF

D gene: -
J gene: TRBJ2-3
V gene: TRBV10-2
clone size: -
CDR3 DNA: TGCGCCAGCAGTGAGTCGATTCGGGTCACGCAGTATTTT
CDR3 protein: CASSESIRVTQYF

D gene: TRBD1
J gene: TRBJ1-5
V gene: TRBV28
clone size: -
CDR3 DNA: TGTGCCGTTGACAGGGACAATCAGCCCCAGCATTTT
CDR3 protein: CAVDRDNQPQHF

D gene: -
J gene: TRBJ2-3
V gene: TRBV9
clone size: -
CDR3 DNA: TGTGCCAGCAGCGTAGTTCAAGGAACAGATACGCAGTATTTT
CDR3 protein: CASSVVQGTDTQYF

D gene: -
J gene: TRBJ2-3
V gene: TRBV5-6
clone size: -
CDR3 DNA: TGTGCCAGCAGCTGGGGAAGCACAGATACGCAGTATTTT
CDR3 protein: CASSWGSTDTQYF

D gene: -
J gene: TRBJ1-5
V gene: TRBV6-5
clone size: few
CDR3 DNA: TGTGCCAGCAGTGGGGATTCCAATCAGCCCCAGCATTTT
CDR3 protein: CASSGDSNQPQHF

D gene: TRBD2
J gene: TRBJ2-1
V gene: TRBV27
clone size: -
CDR3 DNA: TGTGCCAGCAGTTTATACTCGCGGGGGATCCTCTACAATGAGCAGTTCTTC
CDR3 protein: CASSLYSRGILYNEQFF

D gene: TRBD1
J gene: TRBJ2-7
V gene: TRBV5-1
clone size: -
CDR3 DNA: TGCGCCAGCAGCACCGGGACAGGGACCTACGAGCAGTACTTC
CDR3 protein: CASSTGTGTYEQYF

D gene: -
J gene: TRBJ1-2
V gene: TRBV28
clone size: -
CDR3 DNA: TGTGCCAGCAGTTCACCTCGGACCCTCTATGGCTACACCTTC
CDR3 protein: CASSSPRTLYGYTF

D gene: -
J gene: TRBJ2-1
V gene: TRBV15
clone size: -
CDR3 DNA: TGTGCCACCAGCAGAGGAACCGGGACATCGGACAATGAGCAGTTCTTC
CDR3 protein: CATSRGTGTSDNEQFF

D gene: -
J gene: TRBJ1-1
V gene: TRBV10-2
clone size: few
CDR3 DNA: TGCGCCAGCAGTGAGTTAGGACAGCCGAACACTGAAGCTTTCTTT
CDR3 protein: CASSELGQPNTEAFF

D gene: -
J gene: TRBJ2-1
V gene: TRBV25-1
clone size: -
CDR3 DNA: TGTGCCAGCAGTGAAGGGCCTTACAATGAGCAGTTCTTC
CDR3 protein: CASSEGPYNEQFF

D gene: -
J gene: TRBJ2-4
V gene: TRBV5-1
clone size: -
CDR3 DNA: TGCGCCAGCATGCCCCAGAGGGGAGACATTCAGTACTTC
CDR3 protein: CASMPQRGDIQYF

D gene: -
J gene: TRBJ1-4
V gene: TRBV5-5
clone size: -
CDR3 DNA: TGTGCCAGCAGCTTTAGTGGGGAGAACGAAAAACTGTTTTTT
CDR3 protein: CASSFSGENEKLFF

D gene: -
J gene: TRBJ1-4
V gene: TRBV28
clone size: -
CDR3 DNA: TGTGCCAGCTGTGTGACAGTTCTTGATGAAAAACTGTTTTTT
CDR3 protein: CASCVTVLDEKLFF

D gene: -
J gene: TRBJ2-2
V gene: TRBV7-9
clone size: -
CDR3 DNA: TGTGCCAGCAGCGGGAACAGGGGAGGGTCCGGGGAGCTGTTTTTT
CDR3 protein: CASSGNRGGSGELFF

D gene: -
J gene: TRBJ2-7
V gene: TRBV6-6
clone size: -
CDR3 DNA: TGTGCCAGCAGTCCCGGGGGGCCACCCGAGCAGTACTTC
CDR3 protein: CASSPGGPPEQYF

D gene: -
J gene: TRBJ1-5
V gene: TRBV4-1
clone size: -
CDR3 DNA: TGCGCCAGCAGCCAAGCGGCGGCCGGGAGCAATCAGCCCCAGCATTTT
CDR3 protein: CASSQAAAGSNQPQHF

D gene: TRBD1
J gene: TRBJ1-6
V gene: TRBV28
clone size: few
CDR3 DNA: TGTGCCACCTCTTACCGGGACAGGGAAAATTCACCCCTCCACTTT
CDR3 protein: CATSYRDRENSPLHF

D gene: -
J gene: TRBJ2-3
V gene: TRBV5-4
clone size: -
CDR3 DNA: TGTGCCAGCAGCTTGGGGGGCCGGCGTACCGTAAGCACAGATACGCAGTATTTT
CDR3 protein: CASSLGGRRTVSTDTQYF

D gene: -
J gene: TRBJ2-5
V gene: TRBV6-1
clone size: -
CDR3 DNA: TGTGCCAGCAGTGCACAACGAGGAGGGGGCGTGAAGACCCAGTACTTC
CDR3 protein: CASSAQRGGGVKTQYF

D gene: -
J gene: TRBJ2-7
V gene: TRBV19
clone size: -
CDR3 DNA: TGTGCCAGTAGTATATTCAACGAGCAGTACTTC
CDR3 protein: CASSIFNEQYF

D gene: -
J gene: TRBJ2-3
V gene: TRBV6-1
clone size: -
CDR3 DNA: TGTGCCAGCAGTGGGCCGGCGGATACGCAGTATTTT
CDR3 protein: CASSGPADTQYF

D gene: -
J gene: TRBJ1-5
V gene: TRBV7-9
clone size: -
CDR3 DNA: TGTGCCTCGTGTTGGGTGACTCAGCCCCAGCATTTT
CDR3 protein: CASCWVTQPQHF

D gene: TRBD2
J gene: TRBJ2-5
V gene: TRBV25-1
clone size: -
CDR3 DNA: TGTGCCAGCAGTGAATATGGGGGACTAGCGGGAGGGGAGACCCAGTACTTC
CDR3 protein: CASSEYGGLAGGETQYF

D gene: TRBD2
J gene: TRBJ2-1
V gene: TRBV18
clone size: once
CDR3 DNA: TGTGCCAGCTCAGACACTAGCGGGGCTGCTCGGAGGTCCTACAATGAGCAGTTCTTC
CDR3 protein: CASSDTSGAARRSYNEQFF

D gene: -
J gene: TRBJ2-1
V gene: TRBV29-1
clone size: -
CDR3 DNA: TGCAGCGTTGAAGCCATAGGGGAGGGGGCTTTGAATGAGCAGTTCTTC
CDR3 protein: CSVEAIGEGALNEQFF

D gene: -
J gene: TRBJ1-2
V gene: TRBV6-6
clone size: -
CDR3 DNA: TGTGCCAGCAGTTCCACGGGGAGGGATGGCTACACCTTC
CDR3 protein: CASSSTGRDGYTF

D gene: -
J gene: TRBJ1-4
V gene: TRBV4-1
clone size: -
CDR3 DNA: TGCGCCAGCAGCCCGCTAAGAGGAACAGCAACTAATGAAAAACTGTTTTTT
CDR3 protein: CASSPLRGTATNEKLFF

D gene: -
J gene: TRBJ2-7
V gene: TRBV5-1
clone size: -
CDR3 DNA: TGCGCCAGCAGCACCTCTTTGGGACCGAACTACGAGCAGTACTTC
CDR3 protein: CASSTSLGPNYEQYF

D gene: -
J gene: TRBJ1-6
V gene: TRBV5-4
clone size: -
CDR3 DNA: TGTGCCAGCAGCTTTGAGAGCTCCTATAATTCACCCCTCCACTTT
CDR3 protein: CASSFESSYNSPLHF

D gene: -
J gene: TRBJ1-1
V gene: TRBV4-1
clone size: -
CDR3 DNA: TGCGCCAGCAGCCTATTTACAGGCGCGGAAGCTTTCTTT
CDR3 protein: CASSLFTGAEAFF

D gene: TRBD2
J gene: TRBJ2-7
V gene: TRBV7-9
clone size: -
CDR3 DNA: TGTGCCAGCACTCCCGGGAGGGAGGTCTCCTACGAGCAGTACTTC
CDR3 protein: CASTPGREVSYEQYF

D gene: -
J gene: TRBJ2-7
V gene: TRBV12-2
clone size: -
CDR3 DNA: TGTGCAAGTCGCTTAGCGAACCACAGGGGGACGTCCGAGCAGTACTTC
CDR3 protein: CASRLANHRGTSEQYF

D gene: -
J gene: TRBJ2-4
V gene: TRBV30
clone size: -
CDR3 DNA: TGTGCCTGGAGTGTGAATAGCGCGAACATTCAGTACTTC
CDR3 protein: CAWSVNSANIQYF

D gene: TRBD2
J gene: TRBJ2-7
V gene: TRBV5-1
clone size: -
CDR3 DNA: TGCGCCAGCAGCTTGGCCACGTCAGCGGGGGCAAGTGAGCAGTACTTC
CDR3 protein: CASSLATSAGASEQYF

D gene: -
J gene: TRBJ2-1
V gene: TRBV18
clone size: -
CDR3 DNA: TGTGCCAGCTCACCACAGGGACCTTACAATGAGCAGTTCTTC
CDR3 protein: CASSPQGPYNEQFF

D gene: -
J gene: TRBJ1-2
V gene: TRBV25-1
clone size: -
CDR3 DNA: TGTGCCAGCAGTGAAAAACAGTATGGCTACACCTTC
CDR3 protein: CASSEKQYGYTF